The entry below describes one T cell receptor beta chain. No antigen is known for it. This record belongs to a study of cytomegalovirus exposure and HLA in healthy donors. Study outcomes and limitations: Previously analyzed data showed that most TCR beta V segments were productive at a frequency of about 90% or about 30%. Across donors, sequencing depth was assumed by presence/absence analyses to be roughly uniform.

This CDR3 contains 15 residues. V trimming: 5 bases; J trimming: 7 bases; junction bases outside the gene matches: 6. Germline-derived CDR1 and CDR2 are KGHSH and LQKENI. Healthy individuals who donated bone marrow served as the donors. 13 Jbeta primers and 60 Vbeta primers were used for the PCR. Clones were read by immunoSEQ multiplex PCR, and TCRdb kept only the in-frame ones, dropping some. The table lists 100,000 to 150,000 clones. Sequenced: PBMCs. The receptor was isolated from a young man in good health and CMV-seronegative. The J gene is TRBJ2-1, the V gene TRBV18; TRBD2 agrees at 12 bases. CDR3 sequence: CASSSSGRAGNEQFF. The CDR3 nucleotides are TGTGCCAGCTCATCTAGCGGGAGGGCCGGGAATGAGCAGTTCTTC. Full variable domain (remainder filled in from reference TRBV18 and TRBJ2-1): NAGVMQNPRHLVRRRGQEARLRCSPMKGHSHVYWYRQLPEEGLKFMVYLQKENIIDESGMPKERFSAEFPKEGPSILRIQQVVRGDSAAYFCASSSSGRAGNEQFFGPGTRLTVL.